These 23 T cell receptor beta chains were sequenced from one sample in a study of T cell responses to AZD1222 COVID-19 vaccine. Sequencing was performed with immunoSEQ multiplex PCR; in TCRdb, only in-frame clones are kept and a portion is missing. Counted here are tens of thousands of clones, about three quarters occurring once; the ten biggest clones make up about 12%. Sample: peripheral blood, taken on day 0 of AZD1222 vaccination. The source is an adult in good health.

This chain uses TRBV6-2 or TRBV6-3 with TRBJ2-3; 8 bases fit TRBD1. Germline V gene lookup returns CDR1 MNHEY and CDR2 SVGEGT. This CDR3 spans 19 amino acids. V shed 0 bases, J shed 3 bases, and the junction held 14 bases outside the gene matches. CDR3: CASSYSMTDRDRWTDTQYF. In DNA, the CDR3 is TGTGCCAGCAGTTACTCGATGACTGACCGGGACAGGTGGACAGATACGCAGTATTTT.

This sequence joins TRBV18 and TRBJ1-4; TRBD1 might be the D (5 bases). CDR1 is KGHSH, CDR2 LQKENI, per germline. The V end was cut by 3 bases, the J end by 13 bases, with 15 bases between. This CDR3 has 13 residues. The CDR3, as DNA: TGTGCCAGCTCACCCTCCAGGGAACGAAGACTGTTTTTT. Its protein is CASSPSRERRLFF. The full variable domain, rest sourced from reference TRBV18 and TRBJ1-4, is NAGVMQNPRHLVRRRGQEARLRCSPMKGHSHVYWYRQLPEEGLKFMVYLQKENIIDESGMPKERFSAEFPKEGPSILRIQQVVRGDSAAYFCASSPSRERRLFFGSGTQLSVL.

For the CDR3, the DNA is TGCAGCAGTAGGGGTCAGAACACTGAAGCTTTCTTT. Translation: CSSRGQNTEAFF. The rearrangement links TRBV29-1 to TRBJ1-1, with D possibly TRBD1 on 5 matching bases. Germline V lookup: CDR1 SQVTM, CDR2 ANQGSEA. The CDR3 consists of 12 residues. V was pared by 8 bases and J by 1 base, with 11 bases between.

Of note for this clone: This sample includes further DNA sequences coding for the same CDR3. The chain combines TRBV19 with TRBJ1-2; D uncertain. Per the germline V gene, CDR1 is LNHDA and CDR2 is SQIVND (reference sequence). V lost 3 bases and J 7 bases, leaving 6 bases between the germline ends. CDR3 length: 11 residues. The DNA of the CDR3 is TGTGCCAGTAGTATTGGGGTTGGCTACACCTTC. Residues: CASSIGVGYTF.

The chain employs TRBV29-1 and TRBJ2-3; a weak D match, TRBD1 (5 bases). Germline CDR1 reads SQVTM; CDR2 reads ANQGSEA. Trimming removed 3 bases from V and 4 bases from J, with 11 bases in between. This CDR3 has 13 amino acids. The CDR3 spells CSVEISGSDTQYF. CDR3 in DNA: TGCAGCGTTGAGATTTCAGGGTCAGATACGCAGTATTTT.

This chain connects TRBV14 to TRBJ2-7; D unclear. Germline V lookup: CDR1 SGHDN, CDR2 FVKESK. The CDR3 runs 11 residues. V was pared by 3 bases and J by 4 bases, with 4 bases between. The CDR3 nucleotides read TGTGCCAGCAGCCACAAATACGAGCAGTACTTC. It yields the protein CASSHKYEQYF.

This chain uses TRBV4-1 with TRBJ2-1; 12 nucleotides agree with TRBD2. CDR3 size: 18 residues. The J segment lost 5 bases and the V segment lost 4 bases, leaving 12 bases of the junction unmatched. Germline loops: CDR1 MGHRA, CDR2 YSYEKL. For the CDR3, the DNA is TGCGCCAGCAGCCCAGCTTTCTACCGACTAGCGGGGGACAATGAGCAGTTCTTC. Protein product: CASSPAFYRLAGDNEQFF.

V and J are TRBV19 and TRBJ1-1; D gene uncertain. Germline assignment: CDR1 LNHDA and CDR2 SQIVND (reference sequence). Trimming stripped 5 bases from V and 1 base from J, with 11 bases between. The CDR3 has 14 residues. CDR3 loop: CASSLGLANTEAFF. DNA of the CDR3: TGTGCCAGTAGTCTAGGGCTAGCGAACACTGAAGCTTTCTTT.

This clone has a single count. The rearrangement links TRBV19 to TRBJ2-5, with 7 bases aligning to TRBD2. The CDR3 is 15 amino acids. Per germline, CDR1 LNHDA and CDR2 SQIVND (reference sequence). V shed 4 bases and J 5 bases; nucleotides not matched to a gene: 10. The CDR3 DNA reads as TGTGCCAGTAGTACCTCCGGGCTAGCGGACGAGACCCAGTACTTC. Its protein is CASSTSGLADETQYF.

The rearrangement uses TRBV2 and TRBJ1-6; 7 nucleotides agree with TRBD1. The CDR3 has 15 amino acids. V gave up 7 bases and J gave up 8 bases; unmatched junction bases: 11. CDR1 and CDR2 from the germline V gene are SNHLY and FYNNEI. The CDR3 DNA reads TGTGCCAGCATGGCCCTGACAGGGAGCTATTCACCCCTCCACTTT. Protein sequence: CASMALTGSYSPLHF.

The chain has TRBV4-1 and TRBJ2-7, with D maybe TRBD1 (5 bases). The V end was cut by 1 base, the J end by 2 bases, with 21 bases between. The CDR3 spans 18 residues. Germline CDR1 reads MGHRA; CDR2 reads YSYEKL. CDR3 DNA: TGCGCCAGCAGCCAAGGAGAGTCGAACTTAGGGGTAGCCTACGAGCAGTACTTC. This translates into CASSQGESNLGVAYEQYF.

V usage is TRBV28 and J usage is TRBJ1-2; D remains unclear. There are 14 residues in the CDR3. CDR1 MDHEN and CDR2 SYDVKM come from the germline V gene. V was cut by 6 bases and J by 4 bases, with 15 bases left in between. CDR3 amino acids: CASSSSGIGYGYTF. CDR3 coding DNA: TGTGCCAGCAGCTCCTCGGGGATTGGCTATGGCTACACCTTC.

The gene calls are TRBV19 and TRBJ1-6; perhaps TRBD1 as D (5 bases). The CDR3 covers 15 residues. Trimming left V 5 bases short and J 10 bases short, with 18 bases between. Looked up from germline, CDR1 is LNHDA and CDR2 is SQIVND (reference sequence). The CDR3 coding sequence is TGTGCCAGTAGTGAGAGGACCCCAGGGAGGTCACCCCTCCACTTT. It yields the protein CASSERTPGRSPLHF.

The table lists this clone with a few counts. This sequence joins TRBV6-6 and TRBJ1-2; a possible D gene is TRBD1 (6 bases). Trimming cost V 5 bases and J 2 bases, with 18 bases left between them. CDR3 length equals 16 residues. Germline lookup yields CDR1 MNHNY and CDR2 SVGAGI (reference sequence). CDR3: CASSLAPYRANYGYTF. The DNA for the CDR3 is TGTGCCAGCAGTCTAGCCCCGTACAGGGCCAACTATGGCTACACCTTC.

CDR3 in amino acids: CASSLQQSTDTQYF. CDR3 in DNA: TGTGCCAGCAGCTTGCAACAGAGCACAGATACGCAGTATTTT. The V gene is TRBV5-6, the J gene TRBJ2-3; the D is unclear. The ends were cut back, 1 base at V and 0 bases at J, with 6 bases in the middle. CDR3 size: 14 residues. Germline-derived CDR1 and CDR2 are SGHDT and YYEEEE.

Note on this clone: Other DNA sequences within the sample encode an identical CDR3. The chain joins TRBV15 to TRBJ1-6; D remains ambiguous. The CDR3 covers 13 residues. Trimming cost V 1 base and J 7 bases, with 5 bases left between them. From germline, CDR1 is LNHNV and CDR2 YYDKDF (reference sequence). The CDR3 DNA follows: TGTGCCACCAGCAGAGGGCGAAATTCACCCCTCCACTTT. It specifies CATSRGRNSPLHF. Complete variable domain (other parts from reference TRBV15 and TRBJ1-6): DAMVIQNPRYQVTQFGKPVTLSCSQTLNHNVMYWYQQKSSQAPKLLFHYYDKDFNNEADTPDNFQSRRPNTSFCFLDIRSPGLGDTAMYLCATSRGRNSPLHFGNGTRLTVT.

The chain recombines TRBV19 with TRBJ1-1; D is undetermined. Germline V CDR1 and CDR2: LNHDA, SQIVND (reference sequence). V was shortened by 5 bases and J by 4 bases, with 11 bases between the two germline ends. The CDR3 loop spans 13 amino acids. CDR3 region: CASSSRISTEAFF. CDR3 coding DNA: TGTGCCAGTAGTTCCCGGATCTCCACTGAAGCTTTCTTT.

The chain uses TRBV2 and TRBJ1-1; D is uncertain. The CDR3 has 13 residues. The ends were cut back, 9 bases at V and 3 bases at J, with 14 bases in the middle. Germline CDR1 is SNHLY and CDR2 is FYNNEI. The CDR3 coding sequence is TGTGCCAGTTTGCAAGGCAAGGACACTGAAGCTTTCTTT. It specifies CASLQGKDTEAFF.

The rearrangement links TRBV9 to TRBJ2-7; D possibly corresponds to TRBD2 (5 bases). V was trimmed by 4 bases and J by 2 bases, leaving 19 bases between them. Germline values: CDR1 SGDLS, CDR2 YYNGEE. This CDR3 is 16 amino acids long. The CDR3 is CASSKVPGESAYEQYF. DNA of the CDR3: TGTGCCAGCAGCAAAGTCCCCGGGGAATCCGCCTACGAGCAGTACTTC. Full variable domain (remainder filled in from reference TRBV9 and TRBJ2-7): DSGVTQTPKHLITATGQRVTLRCSPRSGDLSVYWYQQSLDQGLQFLIQYYNGEERAKGNILERFSAQQFPDLHSELNLSSLELGDSALYFCASSKVPGESAYEQYFGPGTRLTVT.

This chain joins TRBV18 and TRBJ1-2; 9 nucleotides match TRBD1. The CDR3 has 15 residues. The V gene end was trimmed by 3 bases and the J gene end by 6 bases; junction bases not matched to a gene: 8. CDR1 is KGHSH and CDR2 is LQKENI in the germline V gene. The CDR3 reads CASSPQGQGVHGYTF. DNA of the CDR3: TGTGCCAGCTCACCGCAGGGACAGGGTGTTCATGGCTACACCTTC.

The CDR3: CASSDRWGSSYEQYF. The CDR3 nucleotides read TGTGCCAGTAGTGACCGTTGGGGGTCGTCCTACGAGCAGTACTTC. The chain couples TRBV19 to TRBJ2-7; tentatively, D is TRBD1 or TRBD2 (5 bases each). V lost 5 bases and J 1 base, leaving 15 bases between the germline ends. Germline V gene lookup returns CDR1 LNHDA and CDR2 SQIVND (reference sequence). The CDR3 has 15 residues.

The chain joins TRBV7-2 to TRBJ2-7; 8 nucleotides line up with TRBD2. Per the germline V gene, CDR1 is SGHTA and CDR2 is FQGNSA. The CDR3 length is 14 residues. The junction had 5 bases not matched to a gene; V was cut back by 4 bases and J by 3 bases. The CDR3 nucleotides read TGTGCCAGCAGCTACCCGGGGGGGGACTACGAGCAGTACTTC. It codes for CASSYPGGDYEQYF.

This chain uses TRBV7-8 with TRBJ1-3; no reliable D call. Germline CDR1 and CDR2: SGHVS and FQNEAQ. V lost 2 bases and J lost 1, with 9 bases in between. The CDR3 sequence is 15 residues long. The CDR3 region is CASSLLSESGNTIYF. The CDR3 DNA reads as TGTGCCAGCAGCTTATTGTCAGAGTCTGGAAACACCATATATTTT. The variable domain in full, completed from reference TRBV7-8 and TRBJ1-3, reads GAGVSQSPRYKVAKRGQDVALRCDPISGHVSLFWYQQALGQGPEFLTYFQNEAQLDKSGLPSDRFFAERPEGSVSTLKIQRTQQEDSAVYLCASSLLSESGNTIYFGEGSWLTVV.